This T cell receptor (beta chain) was profiled in a study of cytomegalovirus exposure and HLA in healthy donors. Study-level results: When analyzed later, the rates of TCR association showed variation by HLA locus, with DRB1 the most and HLA-C the fewest.

The PCR ran on 60 Vbeta and 13 Jbeta primers. Profiled with immunoSEQ multiplex PCR; TCRdb holds only in-frame clones, not every one. The data contain over 150,000 clones, roughly 70% of them seen just once; the ten biggest clones take up 5.4%. This CDR3 comprises 15 residues. Looked up from germline, CDR1 is MNHEY and CDR2 is SVGAGI. The ends lost 0 bases at V and 5 bases at J; junction bases unmatched: 5. In the case of this clone: Its antigen is still unknown.

Donors consisted of healthy bone marrow donors. The chain combines TRBV6-5 with TRBJ2-7; 9 bases are shared with TRBD1. Sequenced material: PBMCs. This TCR was recovered from a woman aged 18-35 years in good health and CMV-seropositive. This CDR3 reads CASSYSRTGVHEQYF. In DNA, the CDR3 is TGTGCCAGCAGTTACTCCCGGACAGGGGTCCACGAGCAGTACTTC.